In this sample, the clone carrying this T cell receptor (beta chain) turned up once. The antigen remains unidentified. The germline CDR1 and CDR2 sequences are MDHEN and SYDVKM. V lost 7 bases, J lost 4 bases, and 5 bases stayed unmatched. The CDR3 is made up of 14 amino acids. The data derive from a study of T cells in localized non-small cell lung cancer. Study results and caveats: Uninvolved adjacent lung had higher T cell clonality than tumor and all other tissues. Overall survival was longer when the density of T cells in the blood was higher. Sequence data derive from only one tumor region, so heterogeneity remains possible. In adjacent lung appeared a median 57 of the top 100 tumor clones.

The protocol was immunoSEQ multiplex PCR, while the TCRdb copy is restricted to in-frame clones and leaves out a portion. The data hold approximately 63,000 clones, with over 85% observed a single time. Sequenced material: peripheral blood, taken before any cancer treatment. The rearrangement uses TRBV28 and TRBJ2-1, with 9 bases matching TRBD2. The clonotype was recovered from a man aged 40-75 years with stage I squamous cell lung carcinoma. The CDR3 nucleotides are TGTGCCAGCACCTTGACTAGCGGTTACAATGAGCAGTTCTTC. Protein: CASTLTSGYNEQFF.